Detailed here is one TCR beta chain. Its antigen is unknown. The data originate from a study of cytomegalovirus exposure and HLA in healthy donors. At the level of the study: Both the 120 validation repertoires and the roughly 640 first-cohort repertoires used the same platform, as reported by a later analysis.

Broader study findings: Accounts indicate the classifier identified cytomegalovirus status with strong specificity and sensitivity.

The CDR3 covers 17 residues. With 1 base clipped from V and 2 bases from J, the junction kept 5 bases outside the gene matches. Germline loops: CDR1 SGHAT, CDR2 FQDESV (reference sequence). Data came from immunoSEQ multiplex PCR; TCRdb stores just in-frame clones and leaves some out. There are around 220,000 clones in the sample; just over 85% occur only once, and around 3% lies in the top ten. The J gene is TRBJ2-7, the V gene TRBV11-1; 13 bases are a match to TRBD2. Specimen: PBMCs. This receptor was obtained from a woman younger than 35 in good health and CMV-seronegative. CDR3 in amino acids: CASSLGRTSGSTYEQYF. The CDR3, as DNA: TGTGCCAGCAGCTTAGGAAGGACTAGCGGGAGCACCTACGAGCAGTACTTC.